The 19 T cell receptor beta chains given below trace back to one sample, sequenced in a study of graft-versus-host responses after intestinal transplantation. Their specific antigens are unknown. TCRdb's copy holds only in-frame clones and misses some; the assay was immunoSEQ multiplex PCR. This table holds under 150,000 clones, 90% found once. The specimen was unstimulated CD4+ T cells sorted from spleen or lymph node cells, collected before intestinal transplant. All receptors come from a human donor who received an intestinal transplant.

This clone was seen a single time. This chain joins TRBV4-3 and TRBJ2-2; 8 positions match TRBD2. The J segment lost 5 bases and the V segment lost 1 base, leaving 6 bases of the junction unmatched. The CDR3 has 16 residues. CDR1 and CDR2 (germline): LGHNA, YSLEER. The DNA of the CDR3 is TGCGCCAGCAGCCAAGGACGGGGGGGGAGAACCGGGGAGCTGTTTTTT. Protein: CASSQGRGGRTGELFF.

The CDR3: CASSGAITNNQPQHF. For the CDR3, the DNA is TGTGCCAGTAGTGGAGCCATCACGAACAATCAGCCCCAGCATTTT. This chain connects TRBV19 to TRBJ1-5, with D uncertain. The CDR3 extends over 15 amino acids. V was trimmed by 5 bases and J by 3 bases, leaving 14 bases between them. Germline CDR1 is LNHDA and CDR2 is SQIVND (reference sequence).

The CDR3 spells CSVVPAGAHTQYF. The CDR3 DNA follows: TGCAGCGTTGTGCCAGCGGGAGCCCATACGCAGTATTTT. The chain joins TRBV29-1 to TRBJ2-3, with 8 bases identical to TRBD2. Germline CDR1 is SQVTM and CDR2 is ANQGSEA. CDR3 size: 13 residues. V gave up 4 bases and J gave up 7 bases; unmatched junction bases: 7.

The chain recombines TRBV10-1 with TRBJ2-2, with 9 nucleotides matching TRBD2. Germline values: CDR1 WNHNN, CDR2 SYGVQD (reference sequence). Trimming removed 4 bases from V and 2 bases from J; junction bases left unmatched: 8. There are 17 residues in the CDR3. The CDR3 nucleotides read TGCGCCAGCAGTGCCTTAAGACTAGCGGAAAACACCGGGGAGCTGTTTTTT. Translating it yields CASSALRLAENTGELFF.

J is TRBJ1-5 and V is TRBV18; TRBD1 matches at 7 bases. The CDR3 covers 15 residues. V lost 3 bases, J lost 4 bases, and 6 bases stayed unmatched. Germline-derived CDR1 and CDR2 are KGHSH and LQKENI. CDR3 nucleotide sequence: TGTGCCAGCTCACCGACCGGGACAGAGAATCAGCCCCAGCATTTT. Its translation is CASSPTGTENQPQHF. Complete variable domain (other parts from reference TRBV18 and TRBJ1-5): NAGVMQNPRHLVRRRGQEARLRCSPMKGHSHVYWYRQLPEEGLKFMVYLQKENIIDESGMPKERFSAEFPKEGPSILRIQQVVRGDSAAYFCASSPTGTENQPQHFGDGTRLSIL.

The CDR3 bases are TGTGCCAGCAGCCCCGGACAGGGCAAGGCGAACACTGAAGCTTTCTTT. Its protein is CASSPGQGKANTEAFF. The V call is TRBV7-9, the J call TRBJ1-1, with 8 bases matching TRBD1. CDR1 is SEHNR, CDR2 FQNEAQ, per germline (reference sequence). The J segment lost 1 base and the V segment lost 5 bases, leaving 9 bases of the junction unmatched. The CDR3 loop spans 16 amino acids.

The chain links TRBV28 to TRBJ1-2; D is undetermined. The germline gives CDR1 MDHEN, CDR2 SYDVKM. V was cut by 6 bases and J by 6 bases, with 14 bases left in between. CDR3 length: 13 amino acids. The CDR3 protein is CASSPRSRHGYTF. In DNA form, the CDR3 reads TGTGCCAGCAGCCCTAGGTCCCGCCATGGCTACACCTTC.

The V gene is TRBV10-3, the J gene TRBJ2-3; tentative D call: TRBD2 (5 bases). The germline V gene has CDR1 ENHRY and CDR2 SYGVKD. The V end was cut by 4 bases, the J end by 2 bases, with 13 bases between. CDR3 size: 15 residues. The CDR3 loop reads CAISGGSAHTDTQYF. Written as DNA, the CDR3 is TGTGCCATCAGTGGGGGTAGCGCCCACACAGATACGCAGTATTTT.

CDR3 protein: CASREGHHNQPQHF. DNA for the CDR3: TGTGCCAGCAGGGAGGGGCACCACAATCAGCCCCAGCATTTT. The chain is built from TRBV6-1 and TRBJ1-5; maybe TRBD1 (5 bases). The CDR3 consists of 14 residues. V dropped 6 bases and J dropped 3 bases, with 12 bases sitting between them. Per the germline V gene, CDR1 is MNHNS and CDR2 is SASEGT.

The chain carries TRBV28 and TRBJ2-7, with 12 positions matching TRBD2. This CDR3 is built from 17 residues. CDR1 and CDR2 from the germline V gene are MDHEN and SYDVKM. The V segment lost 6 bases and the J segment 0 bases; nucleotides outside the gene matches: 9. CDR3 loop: CASSPGLAGPFSYEQYF. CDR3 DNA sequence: TGTGCCAGCAGCCCTGGACTAGCGGGACCCTTCTCCTACGAGCAGTACTTC.

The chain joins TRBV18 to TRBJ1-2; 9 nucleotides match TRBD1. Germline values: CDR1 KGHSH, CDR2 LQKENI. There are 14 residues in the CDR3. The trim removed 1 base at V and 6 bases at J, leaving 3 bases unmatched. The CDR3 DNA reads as TGTGCCAGCTCACCACAAAGGACAGGGGATGGCTACACCTTC. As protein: CASSPQRTGDGYTF.

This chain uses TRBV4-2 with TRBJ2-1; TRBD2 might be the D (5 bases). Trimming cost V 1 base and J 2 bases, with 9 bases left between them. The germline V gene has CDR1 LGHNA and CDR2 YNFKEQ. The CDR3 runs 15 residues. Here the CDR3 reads CASSQAGSPYNEQFF. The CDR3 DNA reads TGTGCCAGCAGCCAAGCGGGAAGCCCCTACAATGAGCAGTTCTTC.

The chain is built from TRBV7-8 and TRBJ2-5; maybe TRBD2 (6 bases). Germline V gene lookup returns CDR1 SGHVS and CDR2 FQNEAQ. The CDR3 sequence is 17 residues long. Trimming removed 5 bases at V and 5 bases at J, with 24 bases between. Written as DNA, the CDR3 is TGTGCCAGCAGCCCCTCTGGGCGGTCCACGGCGGGGGAGACCCAGTACTTC. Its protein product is CASSPSGRSTAGETQYF. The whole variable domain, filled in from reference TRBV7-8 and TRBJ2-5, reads GAGVSQSPRYKVAKRGQDVALRCDPISGHVSLFWYQQALGQGPEFLTYFQNEAQLDKSGLPSDRFFAERPEGSVSTLKIQRTQQEDSAVYLCASSPSGRSTAGETQYFGPGTRLLVL.

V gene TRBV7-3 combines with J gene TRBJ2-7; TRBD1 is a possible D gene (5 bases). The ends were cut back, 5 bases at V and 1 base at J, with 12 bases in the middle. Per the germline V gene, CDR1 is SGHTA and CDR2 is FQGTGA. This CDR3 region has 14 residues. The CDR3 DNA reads TGTGCCAGCAGCCTCCAGGGTGGATCCTACGAGCAGTACTTC. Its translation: CASSLQGGSYEQYF.

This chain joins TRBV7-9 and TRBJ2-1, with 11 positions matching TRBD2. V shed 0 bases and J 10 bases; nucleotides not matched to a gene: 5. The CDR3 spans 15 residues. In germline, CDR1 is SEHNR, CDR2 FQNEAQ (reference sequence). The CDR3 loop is CASSLALAGVEEQFF. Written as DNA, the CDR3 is TGTGCCAGCAGCTTAGCACTAGCGGGGGTGGAAGAGCAGTTCTTC.

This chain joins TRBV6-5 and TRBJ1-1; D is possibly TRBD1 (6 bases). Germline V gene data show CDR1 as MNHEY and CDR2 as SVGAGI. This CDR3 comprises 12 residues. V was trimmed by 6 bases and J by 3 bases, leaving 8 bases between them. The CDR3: CASRQGDTEAFF. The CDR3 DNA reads TGTGCCAGCAGACAGGGTGACACTGAAGCTTTCTTT.

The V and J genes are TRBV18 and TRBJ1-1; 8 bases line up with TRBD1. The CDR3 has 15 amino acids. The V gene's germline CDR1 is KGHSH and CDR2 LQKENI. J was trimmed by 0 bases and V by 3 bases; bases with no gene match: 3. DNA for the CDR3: TGTGCCAGCTCACCGGACAGGGCACTGAACACTGAAGCTTTCTTT. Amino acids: CASSPDRALNTEAFF. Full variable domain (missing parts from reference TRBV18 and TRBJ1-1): NAGVMQNPRHLVRRRGQEARLRCSPMKGHSHVYWYRQLPEEGLKFMVYLQKENIIDESGMPKERFSAEFPKEGPSILRIQQVVRGDSAAYFCASSPDRALNTEAFFGQGTRLTVV.

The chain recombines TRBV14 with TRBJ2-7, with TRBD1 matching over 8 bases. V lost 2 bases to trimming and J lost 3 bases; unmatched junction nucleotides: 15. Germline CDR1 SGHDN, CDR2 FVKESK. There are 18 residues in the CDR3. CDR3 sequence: CASSQLGQGRLRDYEQYF. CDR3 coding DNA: TGTGCCAGCAGCCAACTCGGACAGGGCAGGCTACGGGACTACGAGCAGTACTTC. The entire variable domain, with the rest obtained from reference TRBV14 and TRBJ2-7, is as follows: EAGVTQFPSHSVIEKGQTVTLRCDPISGHDNLYWYRRVMGKEIKFLLHFVKESKQDESGMPNNRFLAERTGGTYSTLKVQPAELEDSGVYFCASSQLGQGRLRDYEQYFGPGTRLTVT.

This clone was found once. The CDR3 DNA reads TGTGCCAGCAGCTTTTATGCGGGAGGGGTGAACGATGAGCAGTTCTTC. Protein sequence: CASSFYAGGVNDEQFF. The chain links TRBV5-8 to TRBJ2-1, with TRBD2 identical over 9 bases. The CDR3 is 16 residues long. The trim removed 2 bases at V and 8 bases at J, leaving 11 bases unmatched. Germline assignment: CDR1 SGHTS and CDR2 YDEGEE.